One and the same sample provided the 27 T cell receptor beta chains below, sequenced in a study of PD-1 blockade in classical Hodgkin lymphoma. Generated by immunoSEQ multiplex PCR, the TCRdb table keeps only in-frame clones and is missing some. In the table there are more than 90,000 clones, roughly 78% of which are singletons. Time point: cycle 4 day 1 (C4D1), after about 6 weeks of nivolumab. Each patient experienced a relapse that followed autologous stem cell transplantation, and brentuximab vedotin exposure varied. The sample consisted of peripheral blood mononuclear cells (PBMCs), taken before the fourth cycle of nivolumab. The receptors shown here come from a human donor with classical Hodgkin lymphoma.

This chain joins TRBV18 and TRBJ1-3; D gene uncertain. This CDR3 is 15 amino acids long. Trimming cost V 5 bases and J 2 bases, with 13 bases left between them. Germline CDR1 KGHSH, CDR2 LQKENI. For the CDR3, the DNA is TGTGCCAGCTCATACCGGATCGATACTGGAAACACCATATATTTT. Translating it yields CASSYRIDTGNTIYF.

This chain joins TRBV5-6 and TRBJ2-4; D is unresolved. The V end lost 2 bases, the J end lost 7 bases, and 10 bases lay between the germline ends. Germline V gene lookup returns CDR1 SGHDT and CDR2 YYEEEE. CDR3 length equals 13 residues. The CDR3 protein is CASSLPTVNIQYF. DNA of the CDR3: TGTGCCAGCAGCTTACCAACAGTGAACATTCAGTACTTC.

The gene calls are TRBV6-5 and TRBJ2-7; D not certain. V lost 5 bases and J 6 bases, leaving 11 bases between the germline ends. The germline V gene has CDR1 MNHEY and CDR2 SVGAGI. CDR3 length equals 12 residues. The CDR3 spells CASSRGPSEQYF. In DNA, the CDR3 is TGTGCCAGCAGTCGTGGACCTTCCGAGCAGTACTTC.

The chain is built from TRBV30 and TRBJ1-1, with D perhaps TRBD1 (6 bases). V was clipped by 1 base and J by 4 bases, with 25 bases between them. CDR1 and CDR2 from the germline V gene are GTSNPN and SVGIG (reference sequence). The CDR3 extends over 18 amino acids. This CDR3 is CAWSGFIGGLYTITEAFF. CDR3 nucleotide sequence: TGTGCCTGGAGTGGTTTTATAGGGGGGTTATATACGATCACTGAAGCTTTCTTT.

V gene TRBV7-2 combines with J gene TRBJ2-3; D is possibly TRBD1 (5 bases). CDR1 SGHTA and CDR2 FQGNSA come from the germline V gene. The CDR3 length is 13 residues. The V and J ends lost 5 bases and 4 bases respectively, with 10 bases between them. CDR3 in DNA: TGTGCCAGCAGCCAAACGACAGCAGATACGCAGTATTTT. Its translation: CASSQTTADTQYF. Based on the CDR3 plus reference TRBV7-2 and TRBJ2-3, the full variable domain is GAGVSQSPSNKVTEKGKDVELRCDPISGHTALYWYRQSLGQGLEFLIYFQGNSAPDKSGLPSDRFSAERTGGSVSTLTIQRTQQEDSAVYLCASSQTTADTQYFGPGTRLTVL.

The genes are TRBV28 and TRBJ2-7, with D possibly matching TRBD1 (6 bases). Per the germline V gene, CDR1 is MDHEN and CDR2 is SYDVKM. CDR3 length: 13 residues. V was trimmed by 7 bases and J by 3 bases, leaving 13 bases between them. The CDR3, as DNA: TGTGCCAGCACGCCAGGACAGCTCTACGAGCAGTACTTC. This sequence encodes CASTPGQLYEQYF.

The V gene is TRBV29-1, the J gene TRBJ2-7; 11 bases are a match to TRBD1. The V segment lost 5 bases and the J segment 5 bases; nucleotides outside the gene matches: 11. Germline-derived CDR1 and CDR2 are SQVTM and ANQGSEA. The CDR3 spans 15 residues. The CDR3 here is CSVKGRDRGIDEQYF. CDR3 bases: TGCAGCGTTAAGGGGAGGGACAGGGGGATCGACGAGCAGTACTTC.

V usage is TRBV19 and J usage is TRBJ1-4, with TRBD1 as a possible D gene (6 bases). V gave up 5 bases and J gave up 8 bases, with 18 bases separating them. The CDR3 spans 15 residues. CDR1 is LNHDA, CDR2 SQIVND, per germline (reference sequence). DNA for the CDR3: TGTGCCAGTAGTTCCTGGACAGAAGGGGGGGAAAAACTGTTTTTT. This translates into CASSSWTEGGEKLFF.

The chain uses TRBV6-6 and TRBJ1-2; a weak D match, TRBD1 (5 bases). Germline lookup yields CDR1 MNHNY and CDR2 SVGAGI (reference sequence). This CDR3 is 11 amino acids long. Between the trimmed V and J ends, which lost 11 bases and 6 bases, there was a span of 13 bases. CDR3 amino acids: CACRGDDGYTF. The CDR3 DNA is TGTGCCTGCCGAGGGGATGATGGCTACACCTTC.

Concerning this clone itself: The identical CDR3 is also encoded by other nucleotide sequences in the sample. V is TRBV5-1 and J is TRBJ1-1; maybe TRBD1 (6 bases). The germline V gene encodes CDR1 SGHRS and CDR2 YFSETQ. V was trimmed by 2 bases and J by 3 bases, leaving 11 bases between them. The CDR3 runs to 14 residues. The CDR3: CASSLEGEDTEAFF. The CDR3 region has the DNA TGCGCCAGCAGCTTAGAGGGGGAGGACACTGAAGCTTTCTTT.

V gene TRBV19 combines with J gene TRBJ1-5; 7 nucleotides match TRBD1. V trimming: 5 bases; J trimming: 7 bases; junction bases outside the gene matches: 8. This CDR3 contains 14 residues. Germline V CDR1 and CDR2: LNHDA, SQIVND (reference sequence). The CDR3 sequence is CASSFQTGTQPQHF. Here the CDR3 DNA reads TGTGCCAGTAGTTTTCAGACAGGGACACAGCCCCAGCATTTT.

The chain recombines TRBV9 with TRBJ1-1, with D unresolved. The CDR3 spans 13 residues. Germline assignment: CDR1 SGDLS and CDR2 YYNGEE. Trimming took 0 bases from V and 3 from J, leaving 6 bases between them. CDR3 in amino acids: CASSVDEDTEAFF. The CDR3 coding sequence is TGTGCCAGCAGCGTAGACGAGGACACTGAAGCTTTCTTT.

This clone has a single count. The CDR3 here is CSVVSPGRSEAFF. The CDR3 DNA sequence: TGCAGCGTTGTATCTCCCGGGAGGAGTGAAGCTTTCTTT. The chain is built from TRBV29-1 and TRBJ1-1; unclear D gene. The germline V gene has CDR1 SQVTM and CDR2 ANQGSEA. Trimming took off 4 bases at V and 7 bases at J, with 16 bases between the two ends. The length of the CDR3 is 13 residues.

The V gene is TRBV10-3, the J gene TRBJ2-5, with 7 bases identical to TRBD2. CDR3 size: 15 residues. V shed 3 bases and J 1 base; nucleotides not matched to a gene: 5. Germline V CDR1 and CDR2: ENHRY, SYGVKD. CDR3 residues: CAISDSGDFQETQYF. The CDR3 DNA reads as TGTGCCATCAGTGACAGCGGGGACTTCCAAGAGACCCAGTACTTC.

This chain uses TRBV28 with TRBJ2-7; perhaps TRBD1 as D (5 bases). There are 13 residues in the CDR3. The V end lost 10 bases, the J end lost 8 bases, and 21 bases lay between the germline ends. Germline V gene lookup returns CDR1 MDHEN and CDR2 SYDVKM. The CDR3 loop reads CAISSTADKKQYF. Here the CDR3 DNA reads TGTGCCATCTCGTCGACAGCAGACAAAAAGCAGTACTTC.

This chain links TRBV7-2 with TRBJ1-1, with 7 positions matching TRBD1. CDR1 is SGHTA and CDR2 is FQGNSA in the germline V gene. The CDR3 extends over 14 amino acids. The trim removed 6 bases at V and 0 bases at J, leaving 4 bases unmatched. The CDR3 DNA reads TGTGCCAGCAGACAGGGGCAGCTGAACACTGAAGCTTTCTTT. Translating it yields CASRQGQLNTEAFF.

This sequence joins TRBV25-1 and TRBJ1-2; D may be TRBD1 (5 bases). The CDR3 is made up of 14 amino acids. Germline V gene lookup returns CDR1 MGHDK and CDR2 SYGVNS. Trimming removed 2 bases at V and 6 bases at J, with 13 bases between. CDR3 amino acids: CASSERVVGDGYTF. CDR3 in DNA: TGTGCCAGCAGTGAACGGGTGGTAGGGGATGGCTACACCTTC.

The genes are TRBV11-3 and TRBJ2-1, with D possibly TRBD2 on 5 matching bases. With 0 bases removed from V and 0 bases from J, the gap between germline ends came to 12 bases. Germline V gene lookup returns CDR1 SGHNT and CDR2 YENEEA. CDR3 length: 17 amino acids. In DNA form, the CDR3 reads TGTGCCAGCAGCTTAGATCCCGAAGAGGGCTCCTACAATGAGCAGTTCTTC. Residues: CASSLDPEEGSYNEQFF.

The chain couples TRBV12-5 to TRBJ1-2; D unclear. Trimming pared 1 base from V and 0 bases from J, leaving 3 bases between. This CDR3 contains 13 residues. Germline V gene lookup returns CDR1 LGHNT and CDR2 FRNRAP. CDR3 nucleotide sequence: TGTGCTAGTGGTTTGGCCACTAACTATGGCTACACCTTC. It yields the protein CASGLATNYGYTF.

The rearrangement links TRBV11-3 to TRBJ2-1; D perhaps matches TRBD1 (6 bases). Germline-derived CDR1 and CDR2 are SGHNT and YENEEA. Trimming removed 1 base from V and 8 bases from J, with 21 bases in between. This CDR3 spans 17 amino acids. In DNA, the CDR3 is TGTGCCAGCAGCTTAGGGCAGGGTAGGAGGACAGAGGATGAGCAGTTCTTC. Its translation: CASSLGQGRRTEDEQFF.

V and J are TRBV6-6 and TRBJ2-7, with D unresolved. Germline V CDR1 and CDR2: MNHNY, SVGAGI (reference sequence). Trimming took 2 bases from V and 3 from J, leaving 8 bases between them. This CDR3 comprises 13 residues. The CDR3 nucleotides read TGTGCCAGCAGTTACGTCGCAAGCTACGAGCAGTACTTC. Its protein product is CASSYVASYEQYF.

This clone is a singleton in its sample. The V call is TRBV19, the J call TRBJ1-1; the D is unclear. This CDR3 region has 13 residues. Trimming took off 5 bases at V and 3 bases at J, with 10 bases between the two ends. Germline V gene sequence: CDR1 LNHDA, CDR2 SQIVND (reference sequence). CDR3 DNA sequence: TGTGCCAGTAGTCTACTTTGGGACACTGAAGCTTTCTTT. It yields the protein CASSLLWDTEAFF.

V usage is TRBV9 and J usage is TRBJ1-5; the D is unclear. Germline CDR1 reads SGDLS; CDR2 reads YYNGEE. V lost 1 base to trimming and J lost 10 bases, with 15 bases between them. The CDR3 spans 14 residues. For the CDR3, the DNA is TGTGCCAGCAGCGTAAAAGCAACCAACGGACCCCAGCATTTT. Translating it yields CASSVKATNGPQHF. Together with reference TRBV9 and TRBJ1-5, the CDR3 gives the full variable domain: DSGVTQTPKHLITATGQRVTLRCSPRSGDLSVYWYQQSLDQGLQFLIQYYNGEERAKGNILERFSAQQFPDLHSELNLSSLELGDSALYFCASSVKATNGPQHFGDGTRLSIL.

The count of this clone is one. The chain employs TRBV6-1 and TRBJ1-2; D is possibly TRBD1 (5 bases). V was pared by 6 bases and J by 0 bases, with 14 bases between. CDR3 length: 15 residues. Germline V gene lookup returns CDR1 MNHNS and CDR2 SASEGT. The CDR3 nucleotides read TGTGCCAGCAGAAAGGAGATAGGGGCTAACTATGGCTACACCTTC. Translating it yields CASRKEIGANYGYTF.

The chain links TRBV5-1 to TRBJ2-1; D unclear. The V and J ends lost 4 bases and 5 bases respectively, with 19 bases between them. The CDR3 covers 16 residues. The germline gives CDR1 SGHRS, CDR2 YFSETQ. The CDR3 sequence: CASSHPKAAIDNEQFF. The CDR3 bases are TGCGCCAGCAGCCACCCTAAAGCAGCCATCGACAATGAGCAGTTCTTC. Looking up the rest from reference TRBV5-1 and TRBJ2-1 gives the full variable domain: KAGVTQTPRYLIKTRGQQVTLSCSPISGHRSVSWYQQTPGQGLQFLFEYFSETQRNKGNFPGRFSGRQFSNSRSEMNVSTLELGDSALYLCASSHPKAAIDNEQFFGPGTRLTVL.

V gene TRBV2 combines with J gene TRBJ1-2; D unresolved. The CDR3 is 15 amino acids. CDR1 and CDR2 (germline): SNHLY, FYNNEI. The ends were cut back, 3 bases at V and 3 bases at J, with 14 bases in the middle. CDR3 protein: CASSDVLFGDYGYTF. The CDR3 bases are TGTGCCAGCAGTGATGTTCTTTTCGGGGACTATGGCTACACCTTC.

This chain links TRBV6-8 with TRBJ1-1; D not certain. Trimming removed 4 bases from V and 11 bases from J, with 11 bases in between. Germline V CDR1 and CDR2: MNHGY, SAAAGT. This CDR3 is built from 11 residues. DNA for the CDR3: TGTGCCAGCAGTTCCTCGAGAAGCGCTTTCTTT. Its protein product is CASSSSRSAFF.